One and the same sample provided the 16 T cell receptor beta chains below, sequenced in a study of cytomegalovirus exposure and HLA in healthy donors. Primers for the PCR totalled 60 Vbeta and 13 Jbeta. The assay was immunoSEQ multiplex PCR, and TCRdb's table has in-frame clones only and misses some. The data hold about 98,000 clones, with around 80% observed a single time. Sequencing input: PBMCs. The receptors derive from a middle-aged man in good health and CMV-seronegative.

This chain connects TRBV10-3 to TRBJ1-5; no definite D call. With 5 bases removed from V and 6 bases from J, the gap between germline ends came to 8 bases. Germline assignment: CDR1 ENHRY and CDR2 SYGVKD. The CDR3 contains 12 residues. The CDR3 DNA is TGTGCCATCAGTCCGGGGAGTCAGCCCCAGCATTTT. It encodes CAISPGSQPQHF.

The chain is built from TRBV6-6 and TRBJ1-2, with unresolved D. The CDR3 covers 11 residues. The germline V gene encodes CDR1 MNHNY and CDR2 SVGAGI (reference sequence). The V end lost 2 bases, the J end lost 8 bases, and 6 bases lay between the germline ends. In DNA, the CDR3 is TGTGCCAGCAGTTACAATCTCGGCTACACCTTC. As protein: CASSYNLGYTF.

This clone was observed a few times. The gene calls are TRBV5-1 and TRBJ1-1; D is possibly TRBD1 (6 bases). Germline CDR1 is SGHRS and CDR2 is YFSETQ. CDR3 length: 16 amino acids. V shed 4 bases and J shed 3 bases, with 19 bases lying between them. The CDR3: CASSQGWTASHTEAFF. CDR3 sequence (DNA): TGCGCCAGCAGCCAGGGATGGACAGCAAGCCACACTGAAGCTTTCTTT.

The chain is built from TRBV15 and TRBJ2-7, with D uncertain. Trimming cost V 0 bases and J 6 bases, with 12 bases left between them. This CDR3 spans 14 amino acids. Germline V gene lookup returns CDR1 LNHNV and CDR2 YYDKDF (reference sequence). Here the CDR3 reads CATSRDLDSSEQYF. The CDR3 nucleotides read TGTGCCACCAGCAGAGATCTCGACTCGAGCGAGCAGTACTTC.

The CDR3 region has the DNA TGCGCCAGCTTTACGGGGGGGACAGATACGCAGTATTTT. Translation gives CASFTGGTDTQYF. The chain joins TRBV5-1 to TRBJ2-3; 8 nucleotides align to TRBD2. CDR3 length equals 13 residues. V shed 7 bases and J 3 bases; nucleotides not matched to a gene: 4. In germline, CDR1 is SGHRS, CDR2 YFSETQ. The complete variable domain, with remaining parts taken from reference TRBV5-1 and TRBJ2-3, reads KAGVTQTPRYLIKTRGQQVTLSCSPISGHRSVSWYQQTPGQGLQFLFEYFSETQRNKGNFPGRFSGRQFSNSRSEMNVSTLELGDSALYLCASFTGGTDTQYFGPGTRLTVL.

The V and J genes are TRBV5-6 and TRBJ1-4; D possibly corresponds to TRBD1 (6 bases). The CDR3 totals 14 residues. V was cut by 0 bases and J by 7 bases, with 10 bases left in between. From germline, CDR1 is SGHDT and CDR2 YYEEEE. The CDR3 coding sequence is TGTGCCAGCAGCTTGGACCCCAGGGGTGAAAAACTGTTTTTT. Translated: CASSLDPRGEKLFF.

The chain recombines TRBV28 with TRBJ1-6; tentative D call: TRBD1 (5 bases). CDR1 and CDR2 (germline): MDHEN, SYDVKM. The CDR3 has 14 amino acids. Trimming shortened V by 6 bases and J by 4 bases, and 10 bases separated the two germline ends. The CDR3, as DNA: TGTGCCAGCAGATTACAGGCTTATAATTCACCCCTCCACTTT. This sequence encodes CASRLQAYNSPLHF.

The genes are TRBV5-4 and TRBJ2-5, with TRBD2 matching 10 bases. CDR1 and CDR2 (germline): SGHNT, YYREEE (reference sequence). The length of the CDR3 is 15 residues. Losses at the gene ends were 3 bases for V and 4 bases for J; bases not matched to a gene: 6. This CDR3 reads CASSSPAGGIETQYF. The CDR3 nucleotides read TGTGCCAGCAGCTCCCCAGCGGGGGGGATAGAGACCCAGTACTTC.

The CDR3 reads CASSVTSSYEQYF. In DNA, the CDR3 is TGTGCCAGCAGTGTGACTAGCTCCTACGAGCAGTACTTC. The chain couples TRBV6-1 to TRBJ2-7; D is perhaps TRBD2 (6 bases). The CDR3 loop spans 13 amino acids. Trimming cost V 4 bases and J 0 bases, with 7 bases left between them. Germline CDR1 and CDR2: MNHNS and SASEGT.

The rearrangement joins TRBV2 to TRBJ1-3; unclear D gene. Germline V CDR1 and CDR2: SNHLY, FYNNEI. The V end lost 4 bases, the J end lost 0 bases, and 10 bases lay between the germline ends. The CDR3 has 15 residues. The CDR3 DNA follows: TGTGCCAGCAGTGGGTTGACAACCTCTGGAAACACCATATATTTT. It encodes CASSGLTTSGNTIYF.

This clone has a handful of counts. This rearrangement joins TRBV9 to TRBJ1-2, with D possibly matching TRBD1 (5 bases). CDR1 and CDR2 from the germline V gene are SGDLS and YYNGEE. This CDR3 region has 15 residues. With 0 bases removed from V and 4 bases from J, the gap between germline ends came to 13 bases. This CDR3 is CASSVEAGKTYGYTF. In DNA form, the CDR3 reads TGTGCCAGCAGCGTAGAGGCAGGGAAGACCTATGGCTACACCTTC.

The chain employs TRBV6-6 and TRBJ2-1, with 10 bases that match TRBD2. Germline CDR1 and CDR2: MNHNY and SVGAGI (reference sequence). The CDR3 totals 13 residues. V lost 8 bases and J lost 7; bases outside the gene matches: 5. The CDR3 DNA follows: TGTGCCAGCGAGCGGGGGGGCCAGAATGAGCAGTTCTTC. It codes for CASERGGQNEQFF.

The chain couples TRBV6-1 to TRBJ1-1; a weak D match, TRBD1 (6 bases). CDR1 is MNHNS and CDR2 is SASEGT in the germline V gene. Trimming shortened V by 6 bases and J by 7 bases, and 18 bases separated the two germline ends. The CDR3 sequence is 14 residues long. This CDR3 is CASRQGPYDIEAFF. CDR3 in DNA: TGTGCCAGCAGACAGGGTCCCTACGATATTGAAGCTTTCTTT.

CDR3 in DNA: TGTGCCTGGGGCAGGGCGAACACTGAAGCTTTCTTT. The encoded protein is CAWGRANTEAFF. V and J are TRBV30 and TRBJ1-1, with D possibly being TRBD1 (5 bases). Trimming removed 5 bases at V and 1 base at J, with 8 bases between. Germline CDR1 reads GTSNPN; CDR2 reads SVGIG (reference sequence). The CDR3 runs 12 residues.

The chain recombines TRBV9 with TRBJ1-1; unclear D gene. Germline CDR1 and CDR2: SGDLS and YYNGEE. This CDR3 has 13 amino acids. Trimming stripped 1 base from V and 0 bases from J, with 4 bases between. In DNA, the CDR3 is TGTGCCAGCAGCGTATATATGAACACTGAAGCTTTCTTT. It codes for CASSVYMNTEAFF.

This clone occurred a few times. The CDR3 DNA sequence: TGCGCCAGCAGCTTGGAACCGGAAAGGACAGGGGATGATGGCTACACCTTC. Residues: CASSLEPERTGDDGYTF. This chain links TRBV5-1 with TRBJ1-2, with 9 bases matching TRBD1. Germline V gene sequence: CDR1 SGHRS, CDR2 YFSETQ. Trimming at V came to 0 bases and at J to 6 bases, leaving 12 bases not matched to a gene. The CDR3 length is 17 residues. Together with reference TRBV5-1 and TRBJ1-2, the CDR3 gives the full variable domain: KAGVTQTPRYLIKTRGQQVTLSCSPISGHRSVSWYQQTPGQGLQFLFEYFSETQRNKGNFPGRFSGRQFSNSRSEMNVSTLELGDSALYLCASSLEPERTGDDGYTFGSGTRLTVV.